Listed below are T cell receptor beta chains from one sample, sequenced in a study of blood T cell repertoires in COVID-19. Repertoires were generated with immunoSEQ multiplex PCR, while TCRdb's copy carries only in-frame clones and drops some. The repertoire holds about 290,000 clones, with roughly 89% as singletons. Sequenced input: peripheral blood. These TCRs come from a woman between 25 and 40 years old with COVID-19, enrolled during active disease. Each CDR3 is given with its conserved first and last residue. The D gene is left open where the match is weak. The size entry is marked missing in some rows and otherwise reads once, few, many or a size class.

d_gene	j_gene	abundance	v_gene	len	CDR3aa	CDR3nt
NA	TRBJ1-1	NA	TRBV6-5	13	CASRIGGIAEAFF	TGTGCCAGCAGAATAGGGGGTATAGCTGAAGCTTTCTTT
NA	TRBJ2-7	NA	TRBV12-3/TRBV12-4	13	CASSQAGPYEQYF	TGTGCCAGCAGTCAGGCAGGGCCCTACGAGCAGTACTTC
TRBD2	TRBJ2-3	NA	TRBV7-8	17	CASSFYLSSGGVDTQYF	TGTGCCAGCAGCTTTTATTTGTCTAGCGGGGGGGTAGATACGCAGTATTTT
NA	TRBJ1-1	NA	TRBV28	12	CASSWQFSEAFF	TGTGCCAGCAGTTGGCAATTCTCTGAAGCTTTCTTT
TRBD2	TRBJ2-5	NA	TRBV7-9	18	CASSPSPLAGDHQETQYF	TGTGCCAGCAGCCCAAGTCCCTTAGCGGGGGACCACCAAGAGACCCAGTACTTC
NA	TRBJ2-7	NA	TRBV6-2/TRBV6-3	14	CASSYMGGPYEQYF	TGTGCCAGCAGTTACATGGGGGGACCCTACGAGCAGTACTTC
NA	TRBJ2-3	NA	TRBV12-3/TRBV12-4	13	CAGGAGLTDTQYF	TGTGCCGGAGGGGCGGGGCTCACAGATACGCAGTATTTT
NA	TRBJ2-3	NA	TRBV18	12	CASSPTDDTQYF	TGTGCCAGCTCACCTACAGACGATACGCAGTATTTT
NA	TRBJ1-2	NA	TRBV5-4	15	CASSGDDRRARGYTF	TGTGCCAGCAGCGGGGATGACAGGCGCGCTAGGGGCTACACCTTC
NA	TRBJ1-2	few	TRBV28	13	CASSLRGAGGYTF	TGTGCCAGCAGTTTACGGGGGGCAGGCGGCTACACCTTC
TRBD1	TRBJ1-1	once	TRBV5-1	14	CASSQDRANTEAFF	TGCGCCAGCAGTCAGGACAGGGCGAACACTGAAGCTTTCTTT
TRBD2	TRBJ2-2	few	TRBV27	17	CASSFGSSGADTGELFF	TGTGCCAGCAGTTTCGGTTCTAGCGGGGCCGACACCGGGGAGCTGTTTTTT
TRBD2	TRBJ2-1	NA	TRBV19	13	CATWTSALNEQFF	TGTGCCACCTGGACTAGCGCCTTAAATGAGCAGTTCTTC
NA	TRBJ2-4	NA	TRBV2	14	CASSATGGKNIQYF	TGTGCCAGCAGTGCGACAGGAGGTAAAAACATTCAGTACTTC
NA	TRBJ1-1	NA	TRBV10-1	13	CASSPGVKTEAFF	TGCGCCAGCAGTCCAGGGGTTAAGACTGAAGCTTTCTTT
NA	TRBJ2-1	NA	TRBV5-1	15	CASSLDRGPYNEQFF	TGCGCCAGCAGCTTGGACAGAGGGCCCTACAATGAGCAGTTCTTC
TRBD1	TRBJ1-2	NA	TRBV28	16	CASSSPHLDRGDGYTF	TGTGCCAGCAGTTCCCCGCATTTGGACAGGGGGGATGGCTACACCTTC
NA	TRBJ1-5	NA	TRBV19	13	CASSTGGNQPQHF	TGTGCCAGTAGTACAGGGGGCAATCAGCCCCAGCATTTT
NA	TRBJ2-3	NA	TRBV6-1	16	CASSEDLSPSTDTQYF	TGTGCCAGCAGTGAAGATCTAAGCCCGAGCACAGATACGCAGTATTTT
NA	TRBJ1-1	NA	TRBV6-5	12	CASSAGGTEAFF	TGTGCCAGCAGCGCCGGGGGGACTGAAGCTTTCTTT
NA	TRBJ1-5	NA	TRBV20-1	15	CSASKGLSGGQPQHF	TGCAGTGCTAGTAAGGGCCTCAGCGGCGGTCAGCCCCAGCATTTT
TRBD1	TRBJ1-2	NA	TRBV29-1	15	CSVGGPDRARGGYTF	TGCAGCGTTGGCGGACCGGACAGGGCCAGAGGAGGCTACACCTTC
NA	TRBJ1-5	NA	TRBV7-9	12	CASSLDGQPQHF	TGTGCCAGCAGCCTAGACGGTCAGCCCCAGCATTTT